This TCR beta chain was obtained from a study of cytomegalovirus exposure and HLA in healthy donors. Overall study results and limits: A later analysis linked a missense DCLRE1C variant to TCR beta V- and J-gene trimming.

PCR primers comprised 60 Vbeta and 13 Jbeta primers. Assay used: immunoSEQ multiplex PCR; TCRdb lists only in-frame clones, some missing. Here the sample spans some 190,000 clones, around 77% being singletons. Details on this clone: Its specificity is not known.

The CDR3 extends over 14 amino acids. V lost 6 bases to trimming and J lost 3 bases; unmatched junction nucleotides: 8. Germline-derived CDR1 and CDR2 are GTSNPN and SVGIG (reference sequence). Sequencing used PBMCs. V and J are TRBV30 and TRBJ2-1; 7 bases match TRBD2. The receptor's source is a woman aged 18 to 35 in good health and CMV-seronegative. The CDR3 here is CACKGERDYNEQFF. As DNA, the CDR3 is TGTGCCTGCAAGGGAGAGCGGGACTACAATGAGCAGTTCTTC. The full variable domain, rest sourced from reference TRBV30 and TRBJ2-1, is SQTIHQWPATLVQPVGSPLSLECTVEGTSNPNLYWYRQAAGRGLQLLFYSVGIGQISSEVPQNLSASRPQDRQFILSSKKLLLSDSGFYLCACKGERDYNEQFFGPGTRLTVL.